This T cell receptor beta chain emerged from a study of neurological immune-mediated disorders. Study-wide results and caveats: Whereas HTLV-1-associated myelopathy showed the most TCR clonal expansion, multiple sclerosis showed the least, with levels below those of healthy controls. No CDR3 amino acid sequences were shared by expanded clones across subjects, suggesting private repertoires in all groups.

Indicated time point: technical triplicate 1. For the sorted libraries, over 950,000 CD4+ or CD8+ T cells were used. The CDR3 is 15 residues long. Trimming removed 0 bases from V and 3 bases from J; junction bases left unmatched: 3. The germline CDR1 and CDR2 sequences are SGHAT and FQNNGV. As for this clonotype: Its antigen remains unidentified.

TCRdb used MiXCR to reprocess the 5' RACE reads, holding one entry per CDR3 protein. The sample consists of roughly 25,000 distinct CDR3 sequences, over 10% of them appearing once. J is TRBJ2-7 and V is TRBV11-2, with 9 bases identical to TRBD1. Material: CD4+ T cells from blood. The clonotype comes from a female donor with HTLV-1-associated myelopathy (HAM/TSP). CDR3 bases: TGTGCCAGCAGCTTAGATCTGGACAGGGGCTACGAGCAGTACTTC. As protein: CASSLDLDRGYEQYF.